This paragraph covers one TCR beta chain sequence. The target antigen is unknown. It was with 60 Vbeta and 13 Jbeta primers that the PCR ran. This table comes from immunoSEQ multiplex PCR, and its TCRdb copy is limited to in-frame clones, with some not included. Among 150,000 or so clones listed, about 72% were seen once. This sample is drawn from a study of cytomegalovirus exposure and HLA in healthy donors. Across the whole study: Most genotyped donors, roughly 83% of about 430, had Caucasian-associated genetic ancestry. Regarding the study as a whole: As was reported, the classifier diagnosed cytomegalovirus status with high specificity and sensitivity. In a later analysis, V- and J-gene trimming of beta chains associated with a DCLRE1C missense variant, replicated independently. When the data were analyzed later, several of the most significant clusters appeared to be linked to common viral pathogens.

This CDR3 is built from 16 residues. V was trimmed by 0 bases and J by 2 bases, leaving 13 bases between them. CDR1 LGHNA and CDR2 YNFKEQ come from the germline V gene. This TCR derives from a girl aged 10-17 years in good health and CMV-seronegative. Sequencing used PBMCs. V is TRBV4-2 and J is TRBJ1-2, with D tentatively TRBD1 (6 bases). The CDR3 coding sequence is TGTGCCAGCAGCCAAGATGACGGGGGGCCAAACTATGGCTACACCTTC. This gives the protein CASSQDDGGPNYGYTF.